Each of the 6 T cell receptor beta chains below was sequenced from the same sample in a study of response to subunit inactivated influenza vaccine. MiXCR, run by TCRdb on the RT-PCR reads, gives a single entry per CDR3 protein. The sample gives hundreds of thousands of distinct CDR3 sequences, approximately 11% of which show up once; approximately 11% is in the top ten. The sample was also reused in another study, on T cells expressing NK-cell markers. That paper notes: As the method of synthesis, 5'RACE template switching with UMIs yielded TCR beta cDNA.

The starting material was PBMCs from blood, obtained on the day of vaccination. These receptor sequences come from a man aged 50-59 years who received an inactivated influenza vaccine.

V and J are TRBV2 and TRBJ1-2; the D is unclear. There are 13 residues in the CDR3. V shed 5 bases and J shed 6 bases, with 13 bases lying between them. Germline V gene data show CDR1 as SNHLY and CDR2 as FYNNEI. The CDR3 coding sequence is TGTGCCAGCAGTTCGTGGGCGTTGGATGGCTACACCTTC. It encodes CASSSWALDGYTF.

This clonotype has only a few counts. V and J are TRBV30 and TRBJ1-1; tentatively, D is TRBD1 (5 bases). Trimming cost V 0 bases and J 9 bases, with 11 bases left between them. Per germline, CDR1 GTSNPN and CDR2 SVGIG (reference sequence). This CDR3 has 12 residues. For the CDR3, the DNA is TGTGCCTGGAGTGTACCCGGGGGAAAAGCTTTCTTT. This gives the protein CAWSVPGGKAFF.

This clonotype showed up just a few times. CDR3 nucleotides: TGTGCCAGCACATGGGTCTGGTCCTACGAGCAGTACTTC. This sequence encodes CASTWVWSYEQYF. The rearrangement links TRBV11-2 to TRBJ2-7, with D unresolved. This CDR3 spans 13 amino acids. The V and J ends lost 7 bases and 1 base respectively, with 11 bases between them. CDR1 is SGHAT, CDR2 FQNNGV, per germline. The whole variable domain, filled in from reference TRBV11-2 and TRBJ2-7, reads EAGVAQSPRYKIIEKRQSVAFWCNPISGHATLYWYQQILGQGPKLLIQFQNNGVVDDSQLPKDRFSAERLKGVDSTLKIQPAKLEDSAVYLCASTWVWSYEQYFGPGTRLTVT.

This clonotype was recorded only once. This chain connects TRBV5-1 to TRBJ2-2, with 9 bases lining up with TRBD1. The ends lost 3 bases at V and 4 bases at J; junction bases unmatched: 4. The CDR3 covers 15 residues. Germline lookup yields CDR1 SGHRS and CDR2 YFSETQ. The CDR3 coding sequence is TGCGCCAGCAGCTGGACAGGGGTCGGCACCGGGGAGCTGTTTTTT. Protein product: CASSWTGVGTGELFF.

This clonotype was detected ten times or more. This chain links TRBV12-3 or TRBV12-4 with TRBJ1-5, with 8 bases matching TRBD1. CDR3 length: 14 amino acids. J was trimmed by 7 bases and V by 2 bases; bases with no gene match: 4. The CDR3 here is CASSLQTGEQPQHF. DNA of the CDR3: TGTGCCAGCAGTTTACAGACAGGGGAGCAGCCCCAGCATTTT.

The V gene is TRBV4-3, the J gene TRBJ2-7, with TRBD2 matching over 7 bases. CDR3 length: 16 amino acids. J gave up 0 bases and V 0 bases, and 5 bases lay outside the gene matches. Germline-derived CDR1 and CDR2 are LGHNA and YSLEER. The CDR3 nucleotides are TGCGCCAGCAGCCAAGAGGCGGGAGCAATCTCCTACGAGCAGTACTTC. It is translated as CASSQEAGAISYEQYF.